This entry lists 23 T cell receptor beta chains sequenced from one sample in a study of blood T cell repertoires in COVID-19. Repertoires were generated with immunoSEQ multiplex PCR, while TCRdb's copy carries only in-frame clones and drops some. This table has about 220,000 clones, approximately 77% appearing once. What was sequenced was peripheral blood. These receptors all stem from a woman of 80 years or more with acute or convalescent COVID-19.

The V call is TRBV7-8, the J call TRBJ1-1, with no clear D. Germline CDR1 and CDR2: SGHVS and FQNEAQ. The CDR3 has 14 residues. V was trimmed by 2 bases and J by 4 bases, leaving 11 bases between them. Here the CDR3 reads CASSLQYSPTEAFF. The CDR3, as DNA: TGTGCCAGCAGCTTACAGTACAGCCCCACTGAAGCTTTCTTT.

This clone has a single count. The chain carries TRBV6-4 and TRBJ2-3; D call uncertain. Trimming took 8 bases from V and 7 from J, leaving 10 bases between them. CDR1 is MRHNA, CDR2 SNTAGT, per germline. The CDR3 spans 11 residues. In DNA, the CDR3 is TGTGCCAGCGGCATAGCATATACGCAGTATTTT. This gives the protein CASGIAYTQYF.

The gene calls are TRBV4-1 and TRBJ2-4, with TRBD1 as a possible D gene (7 bases). Germline V gene data show CDR1 as MGHRA and CDR2 as YSYEKL. Trimming removed 4 bases at V and 13 bases at J, with 20 bases between. The CDR3 contains 14 residues. Here the CDR3 reads CASSPAVRGAPQYF. DNA of the CDR3: TGCGCCAGCAGCCCCGCTGTCAGGGGGGCACCACAGTACTTC.

The V call is TRBV5-1, the J call TRBJ2-7, with D perhaps TRBD2 (6 bases). V dropped 1 base and J dropped 3 bases, with 14 bases sitting between them. The CDR3 runs to 15 residues. Germline CDR1 is SGHRS and CDR2 is YFSETQ. The DNA for the CDR3 is TGCGCCAGCAGCTTGAGTGGGTCGGGGGTCTACGAGCAGTACTTC. Translation gives CASSLSGSGVYEQYF.

This clone was seen once. The rearrangement uses TRBV3-1 (or the pseudogene TRBV3-2) and TRBJ2-3, with TRBD2 identical over 9 bases. The CDR3 is 15 amino acids. Losses at the gene ends were 6 bases for V and 1 base for J; bases not matched to a gene: 5. Germline V gene sequence: CDR1 LGHDT, CDR2 YNNKEL (reference sequence). In DNA, the CDR3 is TGTGCCAGCAGTCTGCCTAGCGGGGGCACAGATACGCAGTATTTT. Translation gives CASSLPSGGTDTQYF.

The chain links TRBV5-6 to TRBJ2-2; TRBD1 matches 7 bases. The CDR3 totals 14 residues. Germline V lookup: CDR1 SGHDT, CDR2 YYEEEE. V lost 4 bases, J lost 2 bases, and 2 bases stayed unmatched. CDR3 region: CASSRDRNTGELFF. DNA of the CDR3: TGTGCCAGCAGCCGGGACAGAAACACCGGGGAGCTGTTTTTT.

J is TRBJ1-1 and V is TRBV7-3; D might be TRBD1 (5 bases). Germline loops: CDR1 SGHTA, CDR2 FQGTGA. This CDR3 is built from 13 residues. V lost 5 bases, J lost 1 base, and 8 bases lay in between. The CDR3 DNA follows: TGTGCCAGCAGCCGAGACAGGAACACTGAAGCTTTCTTT. Translation: CASSRDRNTEAFF.

The chain employs TRBV29-1 and TRBJ1-1; D is unresolved. The length of the CDR3 is 13 residues. The germline gives CDR1 SQVTM, CDR2 ANQGSEA. Trimming took off 2 bases at V and 0 bases at J, with 7 bases between the two ends. The CDR3 reads CSVEWPLNTEAFF. The CDR3, as DNA: TGCAGCGTTGAATGGCCGTTGAACACTGAAGCTTTCTTT.

The chain carries TRBV11-2 and TRBJ1-1, with D maybe TRBD1 (5 bases). Germline CDR1 is SGHAT and CDR2 is FQNNGV. The V and J ends lost 0 bases and 8 bases respectively, with 13 bases between them. The length of the CDR3 is 14 residues. CDR3 in amino acids: CASSLEQALGEAFF. For the CDR3, the DNA is TGTGCCAGCAGCTTAGAACAGGCCTTAGGCGAAGCTTTCTTT.

This chain uses TRBV4-3 with TRBJ1-2, with 8 bases matching TRBD1. The CDR3 has 17 amino acids. The germline CDR1 and CDR2 sequences are LGHNA and YSLEER. The ends lost 0 bases at V and 8 bases at J; junction bases unmatched: 14. This CDR3 reads CASSQEEAGGSLIGYTF. The CDR3 DNA reads TGCGCCAGCAGCCAAGAGGAGGCAGGGGGCTCTCTAATAGGCTACACCTTC.

The chain combines TRBV27 with TRBJ2-2; 7 nucleotides line up with TRBD1. This CDR3 is 16 amino acids long. The germline CDR1 and CDR2 sequences are MNHEY and SMNVEV (reference sequence). Trimming removed 6 bases from V and 0 bases from J; junction bases left unmatched: 7. CDR3 residues: CASRTPGTANTGELFF. For the CDR3, the DNA is TGTGCCAGCAGGACCCCCGGGACAGCGAACACCGGGGAGCTGTTTTTT.

This clone was counted a few times. The rearrangement uses TRBV11-2 and TRBJ1-5; no clear D. The V end lost 4 bases, the J end lost 5 bases, and 18 bases lay between the germline ends. The CDR3 loop spans 16 amino acids. CDR1 is SGHAT and CDR2 is FQNNGV in the germline V gene. The CDR3 here is CASSYRYRGNDQPQHF. CDR3 in DNA: TGTGCCAGCAGCTACCGATATCGAGGGAACGATCAGCCCCAGCATTTT.

This rearrangement joins TRBV6-2 or TRBV6-3 to TRBJ1-1; TRBD1 is a possible D gene (6 bases). This CDR3 is 14 amino acids long. The V end lost 4 bases, the J end lost 6 bases, and 15 bases lay between the germline ends. From germline, CDR1 is MNHEY and CDR2 SVGEGT. CDR3 in amino acids: CASSSQLQGAEAFF. CDR3 sequence (DNA): TGTGCCAGCAGTTCACAACTACAGGGAGCTGAAGCTTTCTTT.

The rearrangement links TRBV5-5 to TRBJ1-1; tentatively, D is TRBD1 (5 bases). Trimming removed 0 bases from V and 3 bases from J, with 9 bases in between. Germline V CDR1 and CDR2: SGHKS, YYEKEE (reference sequence). This CDR3 region has 14 residues. The CDR3 nucleotides are TGTGCCAGCAGCTTGGAATGGGGGGACACTGAAGCTTTCTTT. It is translated as CASSLEWGDTEAFF.

As for this clone: At the DNA level, this CDR3 is encoded by other sequences in the same sample as well. V and J are TRBV19 and TRBJ2-3; 7 bases agree with TRBD2. The CDR3 covers 15 residues. Germline V gives CDR1 LNHDA, CDR2 SQIVND (reference sequence). V was pared by 3 bases and J by 0 bases, with 3 bases of the junction left unmatched. Here the CDR3 DNA reads TGTGCCAGTAGTATTCGGCGGGGGAGCACAGATACGCAGTATTTT. Its translation is CASSIRRGSTDTQYF.

The V gene is TRBV7-2, the J gene TRBJ1-1; D perhaps matches TRBD1 (5 bases). Deletions cut 5 bases from V and 5 bases from J, with 15 bases between. The CDR3 spans 14 residues. Germline assignment: CDR1 SGHTA and CDR2 FQGNSA. CDR3 coding DNA: TGTGCCAGCAGCCCGGCGGGGGGACGAACTGAAGCTTTCTTT. It specifies CASSPAGGRTEAFF.

This chain joins TRBV6-6 and TRBJ1-2; D remains unclear. The germline V and J ends were trimmed by 0 bases and 0 bases, with 8 bases remaining between them. Germline V CDR1 and CDR2: MNHNY, SVGAGI (reference sequence). The CDR3 has 15 residues. The CDR3: CASSYSGSTNYGYTF. The CDR3 nucleotides read TGTGCCAGCAGTTACTCGGGCTCCACTAACTATGGCTACACCTTC.

The chain couples TRBV2 to TRBJ2-5; possible D gene TRBD1, 5 bases. CDR1 is SNHLY and CDR2 is FYNNEI in the germline V gene. Trimming shortened V by 5 bases and J by 7 bases, and 23 bases separated the two germline ends. This CDR3 has 16 amino acids. In DNA form, the CDR3 reads TGTGCCAGCAGTCTACAGGTTGGGTCCCTAATTGGGACCCAGTACTTC. Translating it yields CASSLQVGSLIGTQYF.

The V call is TRBV6-5, the J call TRBJ1-5; D remains unclear. CDR3 length: 11 amino acids. CDR1 is MNHEY and CDR2 is SVGAGI in the germline V gene. V was pared by 11 bases and J by 2 bases, with 7 bases between. CDR3 loop: CAAEGNQPQHF. CDR3 DNA sequence: TGTGCCGCCGAGGGCAATCAGCCCCAGCATTTT.

The gene calls are TRBV27 and TRBJ1-2; 7 nucleotides line up with TRBD1. This CDR3 contains 13 residues. CDR1 is MNHEY, CDR2 SMNVEV, per germline (reference sequence). Trimming at V came to 6 bases and at J to 5 bases, leaving 6 bases not matched to a gene. The CDR3 bases are TGTGCCAGCAGGCGACAGGGAAGGTATGGCTACACCTTC. This encodes CASRRQGRYGYTF.

The chain employs TRBV10-3 and TRBJ2-1; 10 bases align to TRBD1. The germline V gene has CDR1 ENHRY and CDR2 SYGVKD. With 1 base clipped from V and 9 bases from J, the junction kept 3 bases outside the gene matches. There are 14 residues in the CDR3. CDR3 region: CAISELTGGIEQFF. The CDR3 coding sequence is TGTGCCATCAGTGAGTTGACAGGGGGCATTGAGCAGTTCTTC.

The chain uses TRBV30 and TRBJ2-7, with TRBD2 as a possible D gene (5 bases). Trimming stripped 3 bases from V and 5 bases from J, with 17 bases between. This CDR3 is 14 amino acids long. The V gene's germline CDR1 is GTSNPN and CDR2 SVGIG (reference sequence). The CDR3 coding sequence is TGTGCCTGGAGCGTTCTAGGAGGCCCCGACGAGCAGTACTTC. Its translation is CAWSVLGGPDEQYF.

This clone was recorded a few times. The gene calls are TRBV5-6 and TRBJ2-2; D unclear. The V gene's germline CDR1 is SGHDT and CDR2 YYEEEE. The V gene lost 4 bases and the J gene lost 1 base, with 14 bases spanning the gap. The CDR3 is 16 residues long. The CDR3 region is CASSPSLAQNTGELFF. The CDR3 DNA follows: TGTGCCAGCAGCCCCAGTTTGGCCCAGAACACCGGGGAGCTGTTTTTT.